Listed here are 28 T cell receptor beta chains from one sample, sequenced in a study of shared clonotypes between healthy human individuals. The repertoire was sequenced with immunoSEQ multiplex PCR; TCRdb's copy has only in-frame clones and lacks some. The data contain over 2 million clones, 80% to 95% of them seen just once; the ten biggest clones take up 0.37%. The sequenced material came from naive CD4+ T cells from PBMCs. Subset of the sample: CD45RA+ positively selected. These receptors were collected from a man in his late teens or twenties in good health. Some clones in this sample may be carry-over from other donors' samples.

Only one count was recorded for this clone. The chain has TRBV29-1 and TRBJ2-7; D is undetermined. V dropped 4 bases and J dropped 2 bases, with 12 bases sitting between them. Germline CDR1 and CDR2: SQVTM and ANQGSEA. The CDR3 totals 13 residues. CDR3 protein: CSVAFPDAYEQYF. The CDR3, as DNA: TGCAGCGTTGCGTTCCCGGACGCCTACGAGCAGTACTTC.

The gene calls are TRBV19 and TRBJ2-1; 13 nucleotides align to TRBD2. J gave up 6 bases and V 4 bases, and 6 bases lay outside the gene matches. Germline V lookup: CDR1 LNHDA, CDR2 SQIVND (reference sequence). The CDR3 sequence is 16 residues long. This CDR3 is CASSRTSGGLGNEQFF. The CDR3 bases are TGTGCCAGTAGTAGGACTAGCGGGGGCCTGGGCAATGAGCAGTTCTTC.

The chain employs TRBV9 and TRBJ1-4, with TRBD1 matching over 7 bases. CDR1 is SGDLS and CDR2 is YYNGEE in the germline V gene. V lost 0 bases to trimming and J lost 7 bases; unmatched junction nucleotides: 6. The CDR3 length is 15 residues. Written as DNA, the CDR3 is TGTGCCAGCAGCGTAGCTGCAGGGGGAAGTGAAAAACTGTTTTTT. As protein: CASSVAAGGSEKLFF.

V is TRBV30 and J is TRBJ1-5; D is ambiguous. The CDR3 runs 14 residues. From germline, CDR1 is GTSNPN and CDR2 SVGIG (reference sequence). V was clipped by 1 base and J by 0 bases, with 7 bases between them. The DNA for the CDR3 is TGTGCCTGGAGTGGGGGTCATAGCAATCAGCCCCAGCATTTT. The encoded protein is CAWSGGHSNQPQHF.

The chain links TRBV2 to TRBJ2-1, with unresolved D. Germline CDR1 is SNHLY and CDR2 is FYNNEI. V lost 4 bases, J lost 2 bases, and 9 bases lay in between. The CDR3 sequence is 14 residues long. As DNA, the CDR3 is TGTGCCAGCAGTGGGGCCCGAACCTACAATGAGCAGTTCTTC. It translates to CASSGARTYNEQFF.

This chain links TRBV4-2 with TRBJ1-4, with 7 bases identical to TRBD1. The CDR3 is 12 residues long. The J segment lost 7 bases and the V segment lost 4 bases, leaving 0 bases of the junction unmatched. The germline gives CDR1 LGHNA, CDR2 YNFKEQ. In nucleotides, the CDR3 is TGTGCCAGCAGCCGGGACAGTGAAAAACTGTTTTTT. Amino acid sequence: CASSRDSEKLFF.

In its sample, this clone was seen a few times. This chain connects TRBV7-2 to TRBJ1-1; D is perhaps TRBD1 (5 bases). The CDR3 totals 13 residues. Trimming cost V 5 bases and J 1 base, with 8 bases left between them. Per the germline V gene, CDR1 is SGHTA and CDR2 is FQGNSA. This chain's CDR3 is CASSPGQNTEAFF. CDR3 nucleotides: TGTGCCAGCAGCCCCGGACAGAACACTGAAGCTTTCTTT.

The CDR3 DNA follows: TGTGCCAGCAGCCAGGGGGCGTGGGAGACCCAGTACTTC. Its translation is CASSQGAWETQYF. The rearrangement uses TRBV6-5 and TRBJ2-5; 8 nucleotides align to TRBD1. Per germline, CDR1 MNHEY and CDR2 SVGAGI. CDR3 size: 13 residues. V was pared by 6 bases and J by 5 bases, with 5 bases of the junction left unmatched.

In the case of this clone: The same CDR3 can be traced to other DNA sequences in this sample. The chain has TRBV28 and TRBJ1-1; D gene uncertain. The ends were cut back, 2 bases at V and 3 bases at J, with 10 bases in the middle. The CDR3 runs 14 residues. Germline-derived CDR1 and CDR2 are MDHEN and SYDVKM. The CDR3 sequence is CASSLRWGDTEAFF. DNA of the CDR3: TGTGCCAGCAGTTTACGCTGGGGAGACACTGAAGCTTTCTTT.

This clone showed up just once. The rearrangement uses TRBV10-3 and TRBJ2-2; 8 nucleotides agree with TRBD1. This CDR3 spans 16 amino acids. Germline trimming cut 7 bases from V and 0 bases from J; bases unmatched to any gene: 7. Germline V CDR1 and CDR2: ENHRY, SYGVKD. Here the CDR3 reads CAITDRTGTNTGELFF. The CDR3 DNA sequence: TGTGCCATCACTGATCGGACAGGGACGAACACCGGGGAGCTGTTTTTT.

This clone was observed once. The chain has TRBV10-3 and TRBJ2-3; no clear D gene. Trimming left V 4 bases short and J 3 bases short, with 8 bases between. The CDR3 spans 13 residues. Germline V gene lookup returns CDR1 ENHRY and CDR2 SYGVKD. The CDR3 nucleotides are TGTGCCATCAGTGCACCCGTGACAGATACGCAGTATTTT. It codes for CAISAPVTDTQYF.

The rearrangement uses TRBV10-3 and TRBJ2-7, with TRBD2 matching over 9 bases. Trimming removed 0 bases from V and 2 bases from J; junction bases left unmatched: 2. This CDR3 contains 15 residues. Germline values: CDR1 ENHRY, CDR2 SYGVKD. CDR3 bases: TGTGCCATCAGTGAGTCGGCTAGCGGGACCTACGAGCAGTACTTC. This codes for CAISESASGTYEQYF.

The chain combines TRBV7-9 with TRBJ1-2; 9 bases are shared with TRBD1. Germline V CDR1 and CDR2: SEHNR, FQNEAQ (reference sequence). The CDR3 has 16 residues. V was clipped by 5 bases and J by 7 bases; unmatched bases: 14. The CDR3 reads CASSPEVGQGFSGYTF. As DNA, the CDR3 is TGTGCCAGCAGCCCAGAGGTGGGACAGGGTTTTAGTGGCTACACCTTC.

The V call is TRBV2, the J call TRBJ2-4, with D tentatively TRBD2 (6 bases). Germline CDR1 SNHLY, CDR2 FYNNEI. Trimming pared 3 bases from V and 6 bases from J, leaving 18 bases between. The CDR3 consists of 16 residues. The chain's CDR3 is CASSDGGSTPPNIQYF. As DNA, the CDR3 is TGTGCCAGCAGTGACGGGGGATCCACCCCTCCAAACATTCAGTACTTC. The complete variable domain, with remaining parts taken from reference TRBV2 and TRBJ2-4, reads EPEVTQTPSHQVTQMGQEVILRCVPISNHLYFYWYRQILGQKVEFLVSFYNNEISEKSEIFDDQFSVERPDGSNFTLKIRSTKLEDSAMYFCASSDGGSTPPNIQYFGAGTRLSVL.

CDR3 sequence reads: CASSEVGGPEAFF. CDR3 DNA: TGTGCCAGCAGTGAGGTAGGGGGCCCTGAAGCTTTCTTT. The J gene is TRBJ1-1, the V gene TRBV2; 7 nucleotides align to TRBD1. V lost 3 bases, J lost 6 bases, and 4 bases stayed unmatched. The CDR3 consists of 13 residues. Germline V CDR1 and CDR2: SNHLY, FYNNEI.

CDR3 DNA: TGTGCCAGCAGCGGGGTACAGGGGCACACCGGGGAGCTGTTTTTT. This gives the protein CASSGVQGHTGELFF. The chain links TRBV2 to TRBJ2-2, with TRBD1 matching 7 bases. V dropped 6 bases and J dropped 3; count of bases not matched to a gene: 7. The CDR3 totals 15 residues. The germline CDR1 and CDR2 sequences are SNHLY and FYNNEI.

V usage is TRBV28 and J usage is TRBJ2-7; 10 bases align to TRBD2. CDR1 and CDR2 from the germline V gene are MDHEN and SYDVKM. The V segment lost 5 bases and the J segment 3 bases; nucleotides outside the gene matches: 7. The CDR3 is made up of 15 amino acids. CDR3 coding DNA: TGTGCCAGCAGTCAATTAGCGGGAGGCATCTACGAGCAGTACTTC. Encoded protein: CASSQLAGGIYEQYF.

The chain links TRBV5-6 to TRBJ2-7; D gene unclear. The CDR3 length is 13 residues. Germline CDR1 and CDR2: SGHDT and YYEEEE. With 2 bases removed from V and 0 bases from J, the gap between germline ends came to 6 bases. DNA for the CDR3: TGTGCCAGCAGCTTCATCAGCTCCTACGAGCAGTACTTC. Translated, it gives CASSFISSYEQYF.

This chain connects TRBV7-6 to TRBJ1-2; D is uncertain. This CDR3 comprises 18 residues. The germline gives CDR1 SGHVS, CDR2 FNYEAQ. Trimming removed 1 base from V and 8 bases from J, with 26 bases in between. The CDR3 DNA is TGTGCCAGCAGCTTAGATTTGGGTCTAGCGGGCGTCCTGAGGGGCTACACCTTC. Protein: CASSLDLGLAGVLRGYTF. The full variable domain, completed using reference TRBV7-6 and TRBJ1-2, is GAGVSQSPRYKVTKRGQDVALRCDPISGHVSLYWYRQALGQGPEFLTYFNYEAQQDKSGLPNDRFSAERPEGSISTLTIQRTEQRDSAMYRCASSLDLGLAGVLRGYTFGSGTRLTVV.

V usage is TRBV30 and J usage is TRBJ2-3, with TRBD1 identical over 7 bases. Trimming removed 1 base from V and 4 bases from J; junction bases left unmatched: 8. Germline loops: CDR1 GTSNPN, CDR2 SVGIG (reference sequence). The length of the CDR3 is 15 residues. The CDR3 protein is CAWSATGRIADTQYF. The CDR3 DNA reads TGTGCCTGGAGTGCGACAGGGAGAATCGCAGATACGCAGTATTTT.

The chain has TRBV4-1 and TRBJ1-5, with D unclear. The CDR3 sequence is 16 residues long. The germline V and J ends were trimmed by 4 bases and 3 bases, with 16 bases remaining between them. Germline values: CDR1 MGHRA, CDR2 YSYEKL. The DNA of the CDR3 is TGCGCCAGCAGCCTTGTGGGCCCTACTAACAATCAGCCCCAGCATTTT. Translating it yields CASSLVGPTNNQPQHF.

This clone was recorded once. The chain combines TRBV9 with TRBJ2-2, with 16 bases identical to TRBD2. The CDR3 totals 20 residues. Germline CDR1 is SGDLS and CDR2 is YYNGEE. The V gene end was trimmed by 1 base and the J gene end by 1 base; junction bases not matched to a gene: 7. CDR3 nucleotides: TGTGCCAGCAGCGTATCACCGGGACTAGCGGGAGGGGGGAACACCGGGGAGCTGTTTTTT. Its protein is CASSVSPGLAGGGNTGELFF.

The CDR3 bases are TGTGCCAGCAGCTTCGTCCCCGGGGAGCTGTTTTTT. It translates to CASSFVPGELFF. The chain combines TRBV5-6 with TRBJ2-2; D is unclear. The CDR3 loop spans 12 amino acids. V was cut by 2 bases and J by 6 bases, with 5 bases left in between. Germline V lookup: CDR1 SGHDT, CDR2 YYEEEE. Complete variable domain (other parts from reference TRBV5-6 and TRBJ2-2): DAGVTQSPTHLIKTRGQQVTLRCSPKSGHDTVSWYQQALGQGPQFIFQYYEEEERQRGNFPDRFSGHQFPNYSSELNVNALLLGDSALYLCASSFVPGELFFGEGSRLTVL.

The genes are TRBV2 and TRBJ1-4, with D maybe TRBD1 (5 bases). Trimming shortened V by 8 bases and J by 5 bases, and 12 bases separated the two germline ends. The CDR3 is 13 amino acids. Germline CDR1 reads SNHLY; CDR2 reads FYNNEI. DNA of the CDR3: TGTGCCAGCCTCCAGGGATACAATGAAAAACTGTTTTTT. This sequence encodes CASLQGYNEKLFF.

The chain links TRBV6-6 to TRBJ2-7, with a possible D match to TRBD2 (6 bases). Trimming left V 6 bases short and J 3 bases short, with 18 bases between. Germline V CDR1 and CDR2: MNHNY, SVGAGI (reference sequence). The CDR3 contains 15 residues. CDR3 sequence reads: CASRGTGTQIYEQYF. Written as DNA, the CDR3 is TGTGCCAGCAGAGGGACCGGGACTCAGATCTACGAGCAGTACTTC.

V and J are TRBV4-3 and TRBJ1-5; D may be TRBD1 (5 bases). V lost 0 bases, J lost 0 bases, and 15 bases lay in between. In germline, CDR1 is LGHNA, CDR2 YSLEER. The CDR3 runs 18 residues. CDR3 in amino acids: CASSQDYGGRDSNQPQHF. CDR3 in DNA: TGCGCCAGCAGCCAAGATTATGGGGGGAGGGATAGCAATCAGCCCCAGCATTTT.

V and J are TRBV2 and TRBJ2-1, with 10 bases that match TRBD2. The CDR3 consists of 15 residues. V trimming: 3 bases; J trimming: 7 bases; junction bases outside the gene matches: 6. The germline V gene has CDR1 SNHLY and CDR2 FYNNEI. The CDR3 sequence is CASSEGASGRNEQFF. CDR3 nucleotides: TGTGCCAGCAGTGAGGGGGCTAGCGGGAGAAATGAGCAGTTCTTC.

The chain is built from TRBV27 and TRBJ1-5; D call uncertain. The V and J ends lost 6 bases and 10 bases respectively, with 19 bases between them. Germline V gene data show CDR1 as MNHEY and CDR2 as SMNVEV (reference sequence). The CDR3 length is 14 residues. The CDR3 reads CASRLTGAISPQHF. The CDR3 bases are TGTGCCAGCAGACTTACCGGAGCGATCAGCCCCCAGCATTTT.